One T cell receptor beta chain is described in this entry. The data belong to a study of CD8+CD57+ T cells in acquired aplastic anemia. Both TCR beta VDJ combination and CDR3 sequence profiling were carried out. Genomic DNA was the template for this profiling. One entry per CDR3 protein, called by TCRdb with MiXCR from the reads. Among 350,000 to 450,000 distinct CDR3 sequences listed, about two thirds were seen once. Sequences were obtained from sorted CD4+, CD8+, or CD8+CD57+ T cells (not recorded which) from PBMCs. The sequence was obtained from a human donor in good health, serving as a control.

The CDR3 nucleotides read TGTGCCAGCGCCCCCAATGATACGCAGCAGTATTTT. This translates into CASAPNDTQQYF. V and J are TRBV2 and TRBJ2-3; unclear D gene. In germline, CDR1 is SNHLY, CDR2 FYNNEI. Deletions cut 8 bases from V and 11 bases from J, with 17 bases between. CDR3 length: 12 residues.